These 25 T cell receptor beta chains originate from one sample sequenced in a study of shared clonotypes between healthy human individuals. Clones were read by immunoSEQ multiplex PCR, and TCRdb kept only the in-frame ones, dropping some. The data show around 1.1 million clones, 70% to 85% seen once. The sequencing input was memory CD4+ T cells from PBMCs. Subset defined: CD45RA-negative fraction. Every receptor here comes from a man aged 18 to 29 in good health. Some clones in this sample may be carry-over from other donors' samples.

The chain links TRBV5-1 to TRBJ1-2; 8 bases agree with TRBD1. V lost 0 bases and J lost 0; bases outside the gene matches: 1. The V gene's germline CDR1 is SGHRS and CDR2 YFSETQ. This CDR3 spans 15 amino acids. This chain's CDR3 is CASSLGTGPNYGYTF. The CDR3 region has the DNA TGCGCCAGCAGCTTGGGGACAGGGCCTAACTATGGCTACACCTTC.

V gene TRBV5-1 combines with J gene TRBJ1-5, with D hard to call. This CDR3 is 13 amino acids long. Germline V gene data show CDR1 as SGHRS and CDR2 as YFSETQ. Trimming pared 2 bases from V and 0 bases from J, leaving 3 bases between. CDR3 residues: CASSFDSNQPQHF. DNA of the CDR3: TGCGCCAGCAGCTTTGATAGCAATCAGCCCCAGCATTTT.

To note about this clone: This specimen includes other DNA sequences encoding the same CDR3. The chain links TRBV2 to TRBJ2-1, with 11 bases matching TRBD2. Trimming removed 4 bases from V and 3 bases from J; junction bases left unmatched: 2. Looked up from germline, CDR1 is SNHLY and CDR2 is FYNNEI. There are 15 residues in the CDR3. In nucleotides, the CDR3 is TGTGCCAGCAGTGCCGGGACTAGCGGCTACAATGAGCAGTTCTTC. Translated: CASSAGTSGYNEQFF.

The rearrangement uses TRBV30 and TRBJ1-5; D remains ambiguous. The CDR3 totals 13 residues. Germline V gene data show CDR1 as GTSNPN and CDR2 as SVGIG (reference sequence). V lost 4 bases and J 4 bases, leaving 11 bases between the germline ends. DNA of the CDR3: TGTGCCTGGACTATGGCAGTAAATCAGCCCCAGCATTTT. It is translated as CAWTMAVNQPQHF.

The gene calls are TRBV20-1 and TRBJ2-4; D is uncertain. The length of the CDR3 is 11 residues. V lost 6 bases, J lost 6 bases, and 9 bases lay in between. Germline lookup yields CDR1 DFQATT and CDR2 SNEGSKA (reference sequence). This chain's CDR3 is CSAPTRNIQYF. Written as DNA, the CDR3 is TGCAGTGCCCCTACAAGAAACATTCAGTACTTC.

The chain employs TRBV28 and TRBJ2-5; 8 bases fit TRBD1. Looked up from germline, CDR1 is MDHEN and CDR2 is SYDVKM. CDR3 length: 12 residues. J was trimmed by 4 bases and V by 10 bases; bases with no gene match: 5. CDR3 protein: CAIETGAETQYF. The DNA for the CDR3 is TGTGCCATCGAGACAGGGGCAGAGACCCAGTACTTC.

This clone was observed a few times. This chain connects TRBV10-2 to TRBJ1-1, with 9 bases identical to TRBD1. Trimming at V came to 6 bases and at J to 4 bases, leaving 12 bases not matched to a gene. This CDR3 region has 16 residues. Germline CDR1 reads WSHSY; CDR2 reads SAAADI. The CDR3 loop is CASRSRDRELGTEAFF. The CDR3 nucleotides are TGCGCCAGCAGATCCCGGGACAGGGAGTTGGGCACTGAAGCTTTCTTT.

Notes on this clone: Other DNA sequences from this sample encode an identical CDR3 as well. The genes are TRBV9 and TRBJ2-7; 7 bases fit TRBD1. Germline V CDR1 and CDR2: SGDLS, YYNGEE. The CDR3 contains 15 residues. V lost 0 bases and J lost 0; bases outside the gene matches: 3. CDR3 DNA sequence: TGTGCCAGCAGCGTAGGAGCAGGGGGCTCCTACGAGCAGTACTTC. It specifies CASSVGAGGSYEQYF.

The V call is TRBV5-1, the J call TRBJ2-2; the D gene is possibly TRBD2 (7 bases). V was trimmed by 4 bases and J by 7 bases, leaving 14 bases between them. The germline V gene has CDR1 SGHRS and CDR2 YFSETQ. The CDR3 sequence is 14 residues long. Here the CDR3 reads CASSTGTTVGELFF. CDR3 nucleotides: TGCGCCAGCAGCACAGGGACTACCGTCGGGGAGCTGTTTTTT.

V gene TRBV5-5 combines with J gene TRBJ1-1; 8 bases fit TRBD1. The V and J ends lost 4 bases and 4 bases, in that order; junction bases with no gene match: 12. The CDR3 is 16 amino acids. In germline, CDR1 is SGHKS, CDR2 YYEKEE (reference sequence). CDR3 in DNA: TGTGCCAGCAGCCCGCAGGGGGCAGTATCGAGCACTGAAGCTTTCTTT. Translated: CASSPQGAVSSTEAFF.

This clone was observed a handful of times. The genes are TRBV5-1 and TRBJ2-5, with D unclear. The germline CDR1 and CDR2 sequences are SGHRS and YFSETQ. V lost 2 bases to trimming and J lost 5 bases, with 16 bases between them. CDR3 length equals 15 residues. The CDR3 DNA reads as TGCGCCAGCAGCTTTGACAAGGGTCCATGGGAGACCCAGTACTTC. It yields the protein CASSFDKGPWETQYF.

The chain combines TRBV6-1 with TRBJ2-5; no definite D call. V dropped 3 bases and J dropped 2 bases, with 13 bases sitting between them. Germline loops: CDR1 MNHNS, CDR2 SASEGT. The CDR3 is made up of 15 amino acids. The CDR3 nucleotides are TGTGCCAGCAGTGACCGACGGAGTATACAAGAGACCCAGTACTTC. This codes for CASSDRRSIQETQYF.

This clone came up many times. The chain employs TRBV5-6 and TRBJ1-1, with a weak D call TRBD1 (5 bases). CDR3 length equals 14 residues. Trimming took off 4 bases at V and 1 base at J, with 11 bases between the two ends. CDR1 is SGHDT and CDR2 is YYEEEE in the germline V gene. The CDR3 DNA sequence: TGTGCCAGCAGCGTTGTCGACAGGAACACTGAAGCTTTCTTT. The encoded protein is CASSVVDRNTEAFF. The entire variable domain, with the rest obtained from reference TRBV5-6 and TRBJ1-1, is as follows: DAGVTQSPTHLIKTRGQQVTLRCSPKSGHDTVSWYQQALGQGPQFIFQYYEEEERQRGNFPDRFSGHQFPNYSSELNVNALLLGDSALYLCASSVVDRNTEAFFGQGTRLTVV.

J is TRBJ2-3 and V is TRBV4-3; 7 bases agree with TRBD2. Germline assignment: CDR1 LGHNA and CDR2 YSLEER. The CDR3 extends over 14 amino acids. V gave up 1 base and J gave up 5 bases; unmatched junction bases: 3. This chain's CDR3 is CASSQAGGLDTQYF. Written as DNA, the CDR3 is TGCGCCAGCAGCCAAGCGGGAGGCCTAGATACGCAGTATTTT.

This sequence joins TRBV25-1 and TRBJ1-4; tentative D call: TRBD1 (5 bases). V was cut by 5 bases and J by 8 bases, with 21 bases left in between. The CDR3 is made up of 16 amino acids. The germline gives CDR1 MGHDK, CDR2 SYGVNS. The chain's CDR3 is CASSSLTGAGWEKLFF. DNA for the CDR3: TGTGCCAGCAGTTCCCTTACCGGGGCCGGGTGGGAAAAACTGTTTTTT.

This chain links TRBV2 with TRBJ2-7, with 7 bases fitting TRBD2. The CDR3 runs to 12 residues. In germline, CDR1 is SNHLY, CDR2 FYNNEI. V lost 5 bases, J lost 5 bases, and 3 bases stayed unmatched. CDR3 region: CASSRGVHEQYF. CDR3 coding DNA: TGTGCCAGCAGTCGGGGGGTCCACGAGCAGTACTTC.

V is TRBV6-5 and J is TRBJ2-7; D not resolved. The CDR3 sequence is 15 residues long. Germline V gene sequence: CDR1 MNHEY, CDR2 SVGAGI. The V end lost 0 bases, the J end lost 5 bases, and 14 bases lay between the germline ends. DNA of the CDR3: TGTGCCAGCAGTTACTCGCCGGGTCCTAGGCACGAGCAGTACTTC. Translating gives CASSYSPGPRHEQYF.

This chain connects TRBV5-4 to TRBJ1-3; D not certain. The ends were cut back, 0 bases at V and 1 base at J, with 8 bases in the middle. CDR1 and CDR2 from the germline V gene are SGHNT and YYREEE (reference sequence). The CDR3 runs 15 residues. The CDR3 spells CASSLGPGSGNTIYF. The CDR3 bases are TGTGCCAGCAGCTTGGGGCCAGGATCTGGAAACACCATATATTTT.

The table lists this clone with a count of one. The chain combines TRBV28 with TRBJ2-7, with 7 bases fitting TRBD1. With V trimmed by 5 bases and J by 2 bases, 12 bases remained unmatched. The germline V gene has CDR1 MDHEN and CDR2 SYDVKM. The CDR3 spans 16 residues. Here the CDR3 DNA reads TGTGCCAGCAGTCCGCATTCCGGGACAGTGGCCTACGAGCAGTACTTC. Translated: CASSPHSGTVAYEQYF.

The rearrangement links TRBV5-1 to TRBJ2-2; 10 bases align to TRBD1. Per the germline V gene, CDR1 is SGHRS and CDR2 is YFSETQ. With 3 bases clipped from V and 2 bases from J, the junction kept 7 bases outside the gene matches. The CDR3 is made up of 17 amino acids. CDR3 DNA sequence: TGCGCCAGCAGCTCCCAAGGACAGGGGGGTAACACCGGGGAGCTGTTTTTT. This translates into CASSSQGQGGNTGELFF. Full variable domain (rest looked up from reference TRBV5-1 and TRBJ2-2): KAGVTQTPRYLIKTRGQQVTLSCSPISGHRSVSWYQQTPGQGLQFLFEYFSETQRNKGNFPGRFSGRQFSNSRSEMNVSTLELGDSALYLCASSSQGQGGNTGELFFGEGSRLTVL.

As regards this clone: A much larger clone differs by one base, so this may be a read error. J is TRBJ2-4 and V is TRBV25-1; tentative D call: TRBD2 (6 bases). This CDR3 has 17 amino acids. Germline CDR1 and CDR2: MGHDK and SYGVNS. Deletions cut 4 bases from V and 0 bases from J, with 16 bases between. CDR3 DNA: TGTGCCAGCAGTGGACGGGTAGCGGTATCAGCCAAAAACATTCAGTACTTC. Its protein is CASSGRVAVSAKNIQYF.

This clone was counted between two and nine times. The rearrangement joins TRBV27 to TRBJ2-5; D gene uncertain. Germline CDR1 reads MNHEY; CDR2 reads SMNVEV (reference sequence). The CDR3 contains 12 residues. The V end was cut by 4 bases, the J end by 0 bases, with 3 bases between. CDR3 region: CASSYHQETQYF. The DNA for the CDR3 is TGTGCCAGCAGTTACCACCAAGAGACCCAGTACTTC.

On this clone: At the DNA level, this CDR3 is encoded by other sequences in the same sample as well. The V gene is TRBV29-1, the J gene TRBJ2-3; TRBD2 matches at 8 bases. The CDR3 is made up of 12 amino acids. The junction had 4 bases not matched to a gene; V was cut back by 6 bases and J by 5 bases. Per germline, CDR1 SQVTM and CDR2 ANQGSEA. The DNA for the CDR3 is TGCAGCGTCGGGGGGGCCCGAGATACGCAGTATTTT. Its translation is CSVGGARDTQYF.

There are a few counts of this clone. This sequence joins TRBV9 and TRBJ1-5; D is unclear. This CDR3 is 13 amino acids long. The ends were cut back, 4 bases at V and 2 bases at J, with 7 bases in the middle. Germline CDR1 is SGDLS and CDR2 is YYNGEE. The CDR3 reads CASSTWGNQPQHF. CDR3 coding DNA: TGTGCCAGCAGCACCTGGGGCAATCAGCCCCAGCATTTT.

To note about this clone: A much larger clone differs by one base, so this may be a read error. The chain joins TRBV9 to TRBJ1-1; 9 bases match TRBD1. This CDR3 has 14 amino acids. Trimming at V came to 3 bases and at J to 1 base, leaving 1 base not matched to a gene. Germline V gene lookup returns CDR1 SGDLS and CDR2 YYNGEE. The CDR3 bases are TGTGCCAGCAGCGGGGACAGGGCGAACACTGAAGCTTTCTTT. Encoded protein: CASSGDRANTEAFF.